This TCR beta chain stems from a study of T cell repertoires in cytomegalovirus infection. Background on the study: Recently identified HLA-C-restricted CMV epitopes were used, and well-studied HLA-B-restricted CMV epitopes were used as well.

Losses at the gene ends were 4 bases for V and 3 bases for J; bases not matched to a gene: 4. The CDR3 runs to 14 residues. TCRdb reprocessed the reads via MiXCR and lists one record per CDR3 protein. The sample records around 900,000 distinct CDR3 sequences, about a third being singletons. Concerning this clonotype itself: Its antigen remains unknown.

The receptor's source is a human donor in good health (CMV status not recorded). Some clones in this sample may be carry-over from other donors' samples. Specimen: cultured CD8+ T cells from PBMCs, collected from culture after CMV antigen stimulation. The chain links TRBV12-3 or TRBV12-4 to TRBJ1-2; 8 bases are shared with TRBD1. The CDR3 sequence: CASSSNRGDYGYTF. The CDR3 DNA reads as TGTGCCAGCAGTTCGAACAGGGGGGACTATGGCTACACCTTC.